This T cell receptor (beta chain) originates from a study of T cell responses to AZD1222 COVID-19 vaccine. Study-wide points: A rise in Spike-specific TCR breadth and depth followed two AZD1222 doses.

The germline V and J ends were trimmed by 3 bases and 7 bases, with 3 bases remaining between them. The CDR3 extends over 9 amino acids. In germline, CDR1 is SQVTM, CDR2 ANQGSEA. With respect to this clone: The antigen is not known.

Clones were sequenced by immunoSEQ multiplex PCR, and TCRdb holds only the in-frame ones, with some missing. The sample contains some 120,000 clones, approximately 85% of which appear only once. This clonotype was obtained from an adult in good health. The sequences come from peripheral blood, collected on day 0 of AZD1222 vaccination. The chain is built from TRBV29-1 and TRBJ1-1; D is unresolved. The CDR3 nucleotides read TGCAGCGTTGATCTTGAAGCTTTCTTT. Translating gives CSVDLEAFF.